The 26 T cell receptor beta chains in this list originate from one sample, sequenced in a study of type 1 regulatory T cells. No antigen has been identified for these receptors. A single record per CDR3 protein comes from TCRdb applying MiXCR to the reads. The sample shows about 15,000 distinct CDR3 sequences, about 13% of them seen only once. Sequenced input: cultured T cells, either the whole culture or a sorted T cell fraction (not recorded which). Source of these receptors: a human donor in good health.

The CDR3 DNA follows: TGTGCCAGCAGCCCCCTTATGAGAGCGGCGCTGGTTGACAATGAGCAGTTCTTC. This codes for CASSPLMRAALVDNEQFF. The rearrangement joins TRBV5-6 to TRBJ2-1; D is perhaps TRBD2 (5 bases). Germline CDR1 and CDR2: SGHDT and YYEEEE. This CDR3 region has 18 residues. With 4 bases removed from V and 5 bases from J, the gap between germline ends came to 25 bases.

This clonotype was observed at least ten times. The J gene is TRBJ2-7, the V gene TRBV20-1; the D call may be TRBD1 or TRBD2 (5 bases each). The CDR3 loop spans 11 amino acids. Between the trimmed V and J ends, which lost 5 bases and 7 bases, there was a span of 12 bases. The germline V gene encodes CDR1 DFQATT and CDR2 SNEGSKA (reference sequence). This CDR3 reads CSAGTEVEQYF. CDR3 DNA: TGCAGTGCTGGGACCGAGGTGGAGCAGTACTTC.

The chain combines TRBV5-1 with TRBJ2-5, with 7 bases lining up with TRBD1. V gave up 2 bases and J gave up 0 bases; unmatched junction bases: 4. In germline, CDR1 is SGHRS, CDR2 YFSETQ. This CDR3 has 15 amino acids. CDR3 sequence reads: CASSFTGTDQETQYF. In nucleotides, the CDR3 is TGCGCCAGCAGCTTCACCGGGACAGACCAAGAGACCCAGTACTTC.

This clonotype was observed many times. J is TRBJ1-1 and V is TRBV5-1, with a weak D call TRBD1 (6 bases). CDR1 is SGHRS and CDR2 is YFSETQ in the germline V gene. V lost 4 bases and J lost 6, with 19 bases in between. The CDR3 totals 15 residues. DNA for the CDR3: TGCGCCAGCAGCCGGAACGTCGGGCGGGGGCCTGAAGCTTTCTTT. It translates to CASSRNVGRGPEAFF.

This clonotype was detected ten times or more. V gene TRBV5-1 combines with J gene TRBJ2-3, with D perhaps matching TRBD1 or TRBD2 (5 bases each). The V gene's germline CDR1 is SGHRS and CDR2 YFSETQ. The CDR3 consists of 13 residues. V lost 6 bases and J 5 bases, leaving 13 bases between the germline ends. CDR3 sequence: CASTGTGRDTQYF. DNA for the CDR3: TGCGCCAGCACGGGGACGGGCAGAGATACGCAGTATTTT.

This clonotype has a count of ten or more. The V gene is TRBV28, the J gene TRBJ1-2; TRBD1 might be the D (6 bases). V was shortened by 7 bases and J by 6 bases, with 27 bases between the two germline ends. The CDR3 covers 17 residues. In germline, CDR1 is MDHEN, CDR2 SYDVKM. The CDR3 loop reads CASTSGGAEAIRDGYTF. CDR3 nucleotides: TGTGCCAGCACCTCCGGGGGGGCGGAGGCAATCAGGGATGGCTACACCTTC.

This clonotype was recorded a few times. The CDR3 DNA sequence: TGTGCCAGCACACGTAACACAGATACGCAGTATTTT. This translates into CASTRNTDTQYF. V usage is TRBV12-3 or TRBV12-4 and J usage is TRBJ2-3; D ambiguous. With 7 bases removed from V and 2 bases from J, the gap between germline ends came to 7 bases. The CDR3 spans 12 residues.

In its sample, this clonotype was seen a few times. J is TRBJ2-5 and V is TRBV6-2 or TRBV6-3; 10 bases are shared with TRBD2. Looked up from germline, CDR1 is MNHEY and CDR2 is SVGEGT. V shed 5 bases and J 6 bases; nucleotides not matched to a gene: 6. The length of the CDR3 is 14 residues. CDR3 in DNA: TGTGCCAGCAGTCAGCGGGAGGGCCTGAAGACCCAGTACTTC. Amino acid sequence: CASSQREGLKTQYF.

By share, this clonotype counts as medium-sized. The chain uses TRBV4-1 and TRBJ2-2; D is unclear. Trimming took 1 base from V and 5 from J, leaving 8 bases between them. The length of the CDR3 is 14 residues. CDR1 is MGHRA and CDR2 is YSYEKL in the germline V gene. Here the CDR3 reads CASSQVGGTGELFF. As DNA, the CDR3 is TGCGCCAGCAGCCAAGTGGGTGGTACCGGGGAGCTGTTTTTT.

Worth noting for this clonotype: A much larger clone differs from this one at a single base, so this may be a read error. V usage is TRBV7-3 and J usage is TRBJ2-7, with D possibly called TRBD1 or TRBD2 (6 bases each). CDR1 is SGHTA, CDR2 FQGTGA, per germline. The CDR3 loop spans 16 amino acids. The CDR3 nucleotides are TGTGCCAACAGCGTCGGGGGCGGCGGTACACCCTACGAGCAGTACTTC. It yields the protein CANSVGGGGTPYEQYF.

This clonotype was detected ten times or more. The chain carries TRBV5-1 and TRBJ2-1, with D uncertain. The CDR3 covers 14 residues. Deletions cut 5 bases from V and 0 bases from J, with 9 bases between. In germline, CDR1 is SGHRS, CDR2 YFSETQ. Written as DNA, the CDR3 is TGCGCCAGCAGATTTACAAGCTCCTACAATGAGCAGTTCTTC. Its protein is CASRFTSSYNEQFF.

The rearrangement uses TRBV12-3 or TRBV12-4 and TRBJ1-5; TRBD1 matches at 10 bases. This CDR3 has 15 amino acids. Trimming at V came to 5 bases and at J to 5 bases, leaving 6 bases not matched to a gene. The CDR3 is CASSGPGQGYQPQHF. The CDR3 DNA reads TGTGCCAGCAGTGGGCCGGGACAGGGGTATCAGCCCCAGCATTTT.

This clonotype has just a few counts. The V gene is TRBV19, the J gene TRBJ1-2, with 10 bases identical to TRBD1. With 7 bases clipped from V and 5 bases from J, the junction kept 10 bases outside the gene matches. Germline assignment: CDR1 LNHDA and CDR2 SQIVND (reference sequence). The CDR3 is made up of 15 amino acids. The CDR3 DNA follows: TGTGCCAGTAACCCGGGACAGGGGATTCGGTATGGCTACACCTTC. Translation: CASNPGQGIRYGYTF.

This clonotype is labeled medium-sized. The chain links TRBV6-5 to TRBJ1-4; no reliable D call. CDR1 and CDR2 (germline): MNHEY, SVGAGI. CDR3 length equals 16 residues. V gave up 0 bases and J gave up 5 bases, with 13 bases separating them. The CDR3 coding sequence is TGTGCCAGCAGTTACTCGTTTACGGCACAGAATGAAAAACTGTTTTTT. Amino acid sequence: CASSYSFTAQNEKLFF.

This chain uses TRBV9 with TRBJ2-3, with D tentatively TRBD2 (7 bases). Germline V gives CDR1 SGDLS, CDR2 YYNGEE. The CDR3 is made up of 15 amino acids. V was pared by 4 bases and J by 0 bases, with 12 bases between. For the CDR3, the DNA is TGTGCCAGCAGCTCGAGGGGGGGCAGCACAGATACGCAGTATTTT. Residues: CASSSRGGSTDTQYF.

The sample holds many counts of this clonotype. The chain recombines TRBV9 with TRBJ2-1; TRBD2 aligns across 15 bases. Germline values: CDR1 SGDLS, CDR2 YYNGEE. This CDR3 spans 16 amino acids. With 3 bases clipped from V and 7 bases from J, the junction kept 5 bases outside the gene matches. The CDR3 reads CASSATGTSGRNEQFF. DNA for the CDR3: TGTGCCAGCAGCGCTACCGGGACTAGCGGGAGGAATGAGCAGTTCTTC.

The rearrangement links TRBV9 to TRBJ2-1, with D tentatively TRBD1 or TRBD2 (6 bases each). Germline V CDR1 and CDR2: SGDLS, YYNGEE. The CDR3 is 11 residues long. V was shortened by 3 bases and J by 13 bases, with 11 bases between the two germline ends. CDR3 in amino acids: CASSGGASQFF. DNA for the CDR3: TGTGCCAGCAGCGGGGGGGCCAGCCAGTTCTTC.

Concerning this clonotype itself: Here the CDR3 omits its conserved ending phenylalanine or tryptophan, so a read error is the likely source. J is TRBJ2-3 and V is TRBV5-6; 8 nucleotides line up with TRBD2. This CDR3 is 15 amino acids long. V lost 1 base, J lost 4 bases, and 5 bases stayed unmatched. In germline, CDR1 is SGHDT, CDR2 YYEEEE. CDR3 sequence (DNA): TGTGCCAGCAGCTTGTCAGCGGGAGTCTCAGATACGCAGTATTCT. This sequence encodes CASSLSAGVSDTQYS.

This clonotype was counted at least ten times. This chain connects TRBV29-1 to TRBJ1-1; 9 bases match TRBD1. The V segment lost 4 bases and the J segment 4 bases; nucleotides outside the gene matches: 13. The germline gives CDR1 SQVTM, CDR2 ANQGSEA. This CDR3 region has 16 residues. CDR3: CSVGSGTGNTGTEAFF. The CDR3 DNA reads TGCAGCGTTGGCTCCGGGACAGGGAATACGGGCACTGAAGCTTTCTTT.

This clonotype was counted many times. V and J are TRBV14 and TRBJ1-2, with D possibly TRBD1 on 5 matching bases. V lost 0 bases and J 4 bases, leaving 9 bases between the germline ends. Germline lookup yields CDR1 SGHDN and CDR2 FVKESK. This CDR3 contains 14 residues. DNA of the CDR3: TGTGCCAGCAGCCAAGATCTGGGGGTCTATGGCTACACCTTC. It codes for CASSQDLGVYGYTF.

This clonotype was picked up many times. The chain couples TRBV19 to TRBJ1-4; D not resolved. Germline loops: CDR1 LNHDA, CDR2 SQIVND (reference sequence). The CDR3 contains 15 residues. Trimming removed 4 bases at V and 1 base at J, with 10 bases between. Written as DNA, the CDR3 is TGTGCCAGTAGTAACACGCCGGGAACTAATGAAAAACTGTTTTTT. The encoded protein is CASSNTPGTNEKLFF. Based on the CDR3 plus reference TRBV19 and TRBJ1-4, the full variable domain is DGGITQSPKYLFRKEGQNVTLSCEQNLNHDAMYWYRQDPGQGLRLIYYSQIVNDFQKGDIAEGYSVSREKKESFPLTVTSAQKNPTAFYLCASSNTPGTNEKLFFGSGTQLSVL.

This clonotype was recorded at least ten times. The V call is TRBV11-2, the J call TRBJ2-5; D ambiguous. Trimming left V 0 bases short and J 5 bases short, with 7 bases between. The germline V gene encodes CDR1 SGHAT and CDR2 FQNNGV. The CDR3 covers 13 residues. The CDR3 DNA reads TGTGCCAGCAGCTTAGACCCTCGGGAGACCCAGTACTTC. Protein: CASSLDPRETQYF.

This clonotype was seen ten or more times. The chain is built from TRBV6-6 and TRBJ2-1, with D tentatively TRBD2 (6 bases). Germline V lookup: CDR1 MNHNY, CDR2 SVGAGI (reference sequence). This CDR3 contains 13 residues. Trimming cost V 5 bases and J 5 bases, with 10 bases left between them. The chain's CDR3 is CASSPWTNNEQFF. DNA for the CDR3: TGTGCCAGCAGTCCTTGGACTAACAATGAGCAGTTCTTC.

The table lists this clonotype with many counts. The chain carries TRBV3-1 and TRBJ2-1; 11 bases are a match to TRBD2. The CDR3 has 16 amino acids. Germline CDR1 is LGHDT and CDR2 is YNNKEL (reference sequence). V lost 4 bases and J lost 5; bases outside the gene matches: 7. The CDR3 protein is CASSPPGTSGNNEQFF. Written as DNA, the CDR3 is TGTGCCAGCAGCCCTCCCGGGACTAGCGGAAACAATGAGCAGTTCTTC.

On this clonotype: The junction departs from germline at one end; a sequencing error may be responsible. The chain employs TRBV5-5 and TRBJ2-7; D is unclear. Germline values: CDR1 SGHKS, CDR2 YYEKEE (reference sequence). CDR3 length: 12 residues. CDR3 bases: TGTGCCAGCAGCTTGGCGTCAGGCGTCCACAGCTTC. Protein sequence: CASSLASGVHSF. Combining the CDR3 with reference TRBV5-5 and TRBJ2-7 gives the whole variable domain DAGVTQSPTHLIKTRGQQVTLRCSPISGHKSVSWYQQVLGQGPQFIFQYYEKEERGRGNFPDRFSARQFPNYSSELNVNALLLGDSALYLCASSLASGVHSFGPGTRLTVT.

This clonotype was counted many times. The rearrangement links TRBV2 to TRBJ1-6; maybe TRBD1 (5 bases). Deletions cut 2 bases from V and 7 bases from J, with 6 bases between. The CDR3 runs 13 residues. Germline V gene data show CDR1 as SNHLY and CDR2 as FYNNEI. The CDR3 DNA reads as TGTGCCAGCAGTGAACAGGGCAATTCACCCCTCCACTTT. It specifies CASSEQGNSPLHF.